This section outlines one TCR beta chain sequence together with its context. Its antigen is undetermined. Trimming removed 4 bases from V and 4 bases from J, with 9 bases in between. Germline V lookup: CDR1 SGDLS, CDR2 YYNGEE. This CDR3 region has 13 residues. The donors gave bone marrow, and they were healthy. The entry originates in a study of cytomegalovirus exposure and HLA in healthy donors. Whole-study findings and limits: One cluster of highly shared sequence variants probably arose as a sequencing artifact. Later work found that TCR association rates differed between HLA loci; DRB1 had the most and HLA-C the fewest. TCR beta chains associated with HLA were, in a later analysis, more clonally expanded than equally common others.

Primers for the PCR totalled 60 Vbeta and 13 Jbeta. The data were produced by immunoSEQ multiplex PCR, yet TCRdb's version contains in-frame clones alone and is incomplete. The table includes 150,000 to 200,000 clones, around 75% detected once. The TCR originated in a male donor in good health and CMV-seronegative. The chain links TRBV9 to TRBJ1-5; the D gene is possibly TRBD1 (5 bases). Material for sequencing was PBMCs. CDR3 nucleotides: TGTGCCAGCAGCACCGACAGAAATCAGCCCCAGCATTTT. Translation: CASSTDRNQPQHF.